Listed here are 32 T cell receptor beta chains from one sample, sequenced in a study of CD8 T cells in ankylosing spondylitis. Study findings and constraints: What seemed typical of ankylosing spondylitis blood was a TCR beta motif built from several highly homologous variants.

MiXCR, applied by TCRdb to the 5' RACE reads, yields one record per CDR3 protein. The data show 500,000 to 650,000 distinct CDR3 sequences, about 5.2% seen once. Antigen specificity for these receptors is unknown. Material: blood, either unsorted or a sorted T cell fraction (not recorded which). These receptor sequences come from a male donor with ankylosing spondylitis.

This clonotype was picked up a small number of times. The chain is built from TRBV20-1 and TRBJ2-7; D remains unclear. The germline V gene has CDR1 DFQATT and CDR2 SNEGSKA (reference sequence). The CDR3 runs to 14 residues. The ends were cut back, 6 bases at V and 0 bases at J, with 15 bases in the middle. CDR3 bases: TGCAGTGCCCCTCTGGGATCTTCCTCCTACGAGCAGTACTTC. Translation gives CSAPLGSSSYEQYF.

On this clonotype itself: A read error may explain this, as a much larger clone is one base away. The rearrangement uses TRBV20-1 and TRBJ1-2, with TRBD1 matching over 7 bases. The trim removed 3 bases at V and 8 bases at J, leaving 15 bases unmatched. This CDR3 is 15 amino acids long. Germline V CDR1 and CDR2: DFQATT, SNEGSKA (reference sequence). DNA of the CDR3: TGCAGTGCTAGGAGACCCGGGACAGAGATAACAGGCTACACCTTC. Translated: CSARRPGTEITGYTF.

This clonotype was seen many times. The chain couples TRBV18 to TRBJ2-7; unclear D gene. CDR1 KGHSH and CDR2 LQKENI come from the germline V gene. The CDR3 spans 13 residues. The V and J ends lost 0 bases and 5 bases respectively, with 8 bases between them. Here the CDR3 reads CASSPPNRDEQYF. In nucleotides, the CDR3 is TGTGCCAGCTCACCACCGAATAGGGACGAGCAGTACTTC.

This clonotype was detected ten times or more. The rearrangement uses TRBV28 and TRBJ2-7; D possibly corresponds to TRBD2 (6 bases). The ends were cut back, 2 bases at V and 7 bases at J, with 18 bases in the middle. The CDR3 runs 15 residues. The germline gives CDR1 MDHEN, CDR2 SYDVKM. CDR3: CASSLLWGGSREQYF. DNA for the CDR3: TGTGCCAGCAGTTTACTATGGGGAGGATCGAGGGAGCAGTACTTC.

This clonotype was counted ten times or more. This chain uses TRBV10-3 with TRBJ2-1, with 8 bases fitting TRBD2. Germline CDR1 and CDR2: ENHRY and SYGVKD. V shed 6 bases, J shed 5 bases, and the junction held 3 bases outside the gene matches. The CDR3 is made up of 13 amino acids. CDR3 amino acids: CAIRSGGHNEQFF. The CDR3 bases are TGTGCCATCAGGAGCGGGGGCCACAATGAGCAGTTCTTC.

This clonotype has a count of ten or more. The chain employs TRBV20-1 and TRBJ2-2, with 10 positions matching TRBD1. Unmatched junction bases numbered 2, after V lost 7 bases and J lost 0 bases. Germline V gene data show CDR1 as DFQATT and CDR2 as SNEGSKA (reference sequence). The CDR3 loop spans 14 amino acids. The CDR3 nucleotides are TGCAGTGTAGGGACAGGGGCGAACACCGGGGAGCTGTTTTTT. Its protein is CSVGTGANTGELFF.

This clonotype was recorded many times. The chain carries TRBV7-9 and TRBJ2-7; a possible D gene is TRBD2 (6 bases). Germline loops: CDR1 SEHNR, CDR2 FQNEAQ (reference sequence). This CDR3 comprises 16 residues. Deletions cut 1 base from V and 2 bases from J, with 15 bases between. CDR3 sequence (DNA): TGTGCCAGCAGCTTAGGACCCGCGGGGATCACCTACGAGCAGTACTTC. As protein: CASSLGPAGITYEQYF.

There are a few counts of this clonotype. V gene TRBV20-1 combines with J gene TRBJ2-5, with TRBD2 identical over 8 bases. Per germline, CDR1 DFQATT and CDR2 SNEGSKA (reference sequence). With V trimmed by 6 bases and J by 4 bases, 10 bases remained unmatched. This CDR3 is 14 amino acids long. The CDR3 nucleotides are TGCAGTGCGCCGCGGCGGGGGGCGGGAGAGACCCAGTACTTC. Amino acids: CSAPRRGAGETQYF.

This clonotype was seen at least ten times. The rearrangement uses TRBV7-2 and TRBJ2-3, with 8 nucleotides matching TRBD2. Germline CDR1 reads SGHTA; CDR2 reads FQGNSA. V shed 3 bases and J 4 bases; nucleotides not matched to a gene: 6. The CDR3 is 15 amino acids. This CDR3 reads CASSLNGGASDTQYF. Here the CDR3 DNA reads TGTGCCAGCAGCTTGAACGGGGGGGCATCAGATACGCAGTATTTT.

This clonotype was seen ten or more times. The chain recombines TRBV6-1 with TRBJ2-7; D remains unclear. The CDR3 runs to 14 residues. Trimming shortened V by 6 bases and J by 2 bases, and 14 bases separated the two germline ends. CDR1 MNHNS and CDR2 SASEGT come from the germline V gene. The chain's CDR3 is CASSFLDRAYEQYF. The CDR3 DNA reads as TGTGCCAGCAGCTTCCTGGACCGAGCCTACGAGCAGTACTTC.

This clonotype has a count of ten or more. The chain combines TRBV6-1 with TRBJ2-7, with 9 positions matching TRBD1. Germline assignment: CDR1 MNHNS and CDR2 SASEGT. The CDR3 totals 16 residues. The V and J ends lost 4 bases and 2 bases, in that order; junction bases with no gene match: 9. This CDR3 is CASSVGRDRVTYEQYF. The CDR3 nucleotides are TGTGCCAGCAGTGTGGGCCGGGACAGGGTAACCTACGAGCAGTACTTC.

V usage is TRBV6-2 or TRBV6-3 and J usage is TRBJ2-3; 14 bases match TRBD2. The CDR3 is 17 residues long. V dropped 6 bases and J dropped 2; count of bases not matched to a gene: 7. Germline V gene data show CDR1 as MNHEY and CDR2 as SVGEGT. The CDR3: CASSPLGLAGDTDTQYF. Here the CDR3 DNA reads TGTGCCAGCAGCCCACTGGGACTAGCGGGAGACACAGATACGCAGTATTTT.

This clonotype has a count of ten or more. The CDR3 reads CASSFRLVNQPQHF. The CDR3 bases are TGTGCCAGCAGTTTCCGTCTTGTCAATCAGCCCCAGCATTTT. V and J are TRBV6-2 or TRBV6-3 and TRBJ1-5; D gene uncertain. Trimming pared 4 bases from V and 3 bases from J, leaving 10 bases between. Germline-derived CDR1 and CDR2 are MNHEY and SVGEGT. The CDR3 sequence is 14 residues long.

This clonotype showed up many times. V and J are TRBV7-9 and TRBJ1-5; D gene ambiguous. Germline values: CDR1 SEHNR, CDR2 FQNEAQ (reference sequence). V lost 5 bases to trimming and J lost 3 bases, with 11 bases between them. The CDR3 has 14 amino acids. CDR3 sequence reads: CASSPDIINQPQHF. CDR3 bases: TGTGCCAGCAGCCCTGACATTATCAATCAGCCCCAGCATTTT.

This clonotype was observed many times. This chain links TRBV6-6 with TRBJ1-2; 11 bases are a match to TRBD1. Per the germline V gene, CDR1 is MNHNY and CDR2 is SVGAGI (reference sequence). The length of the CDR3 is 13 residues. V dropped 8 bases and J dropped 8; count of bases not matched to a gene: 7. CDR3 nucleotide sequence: TGTGCCAGCCAAACCCGGGACAGGGGGGGCTACACCTTC. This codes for CASQTRDRGGYTF.

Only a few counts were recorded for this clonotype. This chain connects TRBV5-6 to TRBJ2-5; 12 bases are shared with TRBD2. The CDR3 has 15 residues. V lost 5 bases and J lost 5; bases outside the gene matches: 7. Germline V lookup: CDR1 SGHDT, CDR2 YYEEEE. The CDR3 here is CASSLAGGPAETQYF. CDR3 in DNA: TGTGCCAGCAGTCTAGCGGGAGGGCCAGCGGAGACCCAGTACTTC.

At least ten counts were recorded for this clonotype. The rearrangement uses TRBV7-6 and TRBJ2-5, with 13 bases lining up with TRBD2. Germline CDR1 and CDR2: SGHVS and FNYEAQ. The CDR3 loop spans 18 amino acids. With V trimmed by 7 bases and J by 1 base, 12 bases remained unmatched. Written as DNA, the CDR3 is TGTGCCAGCAAAACGGGACTAGCGGGACTGAGCCCCCAAGAGACCCAGTACTTC. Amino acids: CASKTGLAGLSPQETQYF.

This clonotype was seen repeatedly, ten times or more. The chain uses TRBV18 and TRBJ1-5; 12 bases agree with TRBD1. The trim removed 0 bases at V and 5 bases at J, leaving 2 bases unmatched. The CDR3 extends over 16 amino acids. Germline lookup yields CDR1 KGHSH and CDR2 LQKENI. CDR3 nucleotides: TGTGCCAGCTCACCACCCGGGACAGGGGGCGATCAGCCCCAGCATTTT. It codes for CASSPPGTGGDQPQHF.

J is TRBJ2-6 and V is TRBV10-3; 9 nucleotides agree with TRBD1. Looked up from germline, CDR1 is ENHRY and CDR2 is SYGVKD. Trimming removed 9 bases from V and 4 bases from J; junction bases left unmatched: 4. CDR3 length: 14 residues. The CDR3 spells CAMGQGYGANVLTF. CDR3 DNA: TGTGCCATGGGACAGGGTTACGGGGCCAACGTCCTGACTTTC.

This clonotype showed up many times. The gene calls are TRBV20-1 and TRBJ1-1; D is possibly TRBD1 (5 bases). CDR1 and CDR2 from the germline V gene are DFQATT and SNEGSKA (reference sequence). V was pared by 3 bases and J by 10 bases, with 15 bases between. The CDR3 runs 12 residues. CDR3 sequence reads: CSASGDPLGAFF. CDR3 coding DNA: TGCAGTGCTAGTGGGGACCCCTTGGGAGCTTTCTTT.

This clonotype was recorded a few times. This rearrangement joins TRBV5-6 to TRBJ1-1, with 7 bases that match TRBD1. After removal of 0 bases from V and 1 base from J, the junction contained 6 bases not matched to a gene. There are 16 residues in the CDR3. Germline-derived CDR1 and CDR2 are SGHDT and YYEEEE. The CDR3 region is CASSLVGEGANTEAFF. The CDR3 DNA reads TGTGCCAGCAGCTTGGTAGGTGAGGGGGCGAACACTGAAGCTTTCTTT. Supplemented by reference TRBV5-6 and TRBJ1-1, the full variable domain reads DAGVTQSPTHLIKTRGQQVTLRCSPKSGHDTVSWYQQALGQGPQFIFQYYEEEERQRGNFPDRFSGHQFPNYSSELNVNALLLGDSALYLCASSLVGEGANTEAFFGQGTRLTVV.

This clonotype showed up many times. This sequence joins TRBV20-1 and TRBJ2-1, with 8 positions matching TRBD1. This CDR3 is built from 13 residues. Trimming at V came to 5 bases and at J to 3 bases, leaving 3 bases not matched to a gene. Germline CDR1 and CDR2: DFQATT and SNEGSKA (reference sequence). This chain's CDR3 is CSAGTGYYNEQFF. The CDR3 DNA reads TGCAGTGCTGGGACAGGTTACTACAATGAGCAGTTCTTC.

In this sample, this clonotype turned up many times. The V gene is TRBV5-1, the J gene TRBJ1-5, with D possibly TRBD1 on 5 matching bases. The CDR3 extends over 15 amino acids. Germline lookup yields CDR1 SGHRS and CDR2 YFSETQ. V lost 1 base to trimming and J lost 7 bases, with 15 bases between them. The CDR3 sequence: CASSLLGAAGQPQHF. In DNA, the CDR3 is TGCGCCAGCAGCTTGTTAGGGGCGGCCGGACAGCCCCAGCATTTT.

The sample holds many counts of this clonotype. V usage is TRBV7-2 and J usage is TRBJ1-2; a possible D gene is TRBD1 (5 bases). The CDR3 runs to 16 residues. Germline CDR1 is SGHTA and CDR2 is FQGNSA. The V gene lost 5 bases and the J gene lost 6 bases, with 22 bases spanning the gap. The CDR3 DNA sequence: TGTGCCAGCAGCAAGCTCGGACATCCCCCTGAAAATGGCTACACCTTC. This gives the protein CASSKLGHPPENGYTF.

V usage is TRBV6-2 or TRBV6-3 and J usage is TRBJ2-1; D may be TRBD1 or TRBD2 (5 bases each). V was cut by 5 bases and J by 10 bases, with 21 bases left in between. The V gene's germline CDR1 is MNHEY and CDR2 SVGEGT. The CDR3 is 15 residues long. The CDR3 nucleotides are TGTGCCAGCAGTAAACAGGCACTAGGCTCTAACGAGCAGTTCTTC. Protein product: CASSKQALGSNEQFF.

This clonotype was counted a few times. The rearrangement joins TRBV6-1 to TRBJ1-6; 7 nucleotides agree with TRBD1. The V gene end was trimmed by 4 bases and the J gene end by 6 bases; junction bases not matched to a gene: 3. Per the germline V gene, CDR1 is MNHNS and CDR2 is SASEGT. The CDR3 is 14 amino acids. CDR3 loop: CASSVRQGNSPLHF. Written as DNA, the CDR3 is TGTGCCAGCAGTGTCCGACAGGGTAATTCACCCCTCCACTTT.

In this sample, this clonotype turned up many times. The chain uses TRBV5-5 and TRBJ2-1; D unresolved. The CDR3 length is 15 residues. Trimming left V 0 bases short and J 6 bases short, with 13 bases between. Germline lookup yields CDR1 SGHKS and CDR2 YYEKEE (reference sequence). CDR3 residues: CASSLERVRVNEQFF. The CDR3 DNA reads TGTGCCAGCAGCTTGGAACGGGTACGGGTCAATGAGCAGTTCTTC.

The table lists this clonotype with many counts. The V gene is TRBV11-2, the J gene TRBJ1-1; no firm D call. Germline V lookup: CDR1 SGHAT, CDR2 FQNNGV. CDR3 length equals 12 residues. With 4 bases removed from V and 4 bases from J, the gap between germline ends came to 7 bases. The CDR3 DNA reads TGTGCCAGCAGCTCGTATGGCACTGAAGCTTTCTTT. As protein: CASSSYGTEAFF. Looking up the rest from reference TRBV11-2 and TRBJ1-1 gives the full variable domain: EAGVAQSPRYKIIEKRQSVAFWCNPISGHATLYWYQQILGQGPKLLIQFQNNGVVDDSQLPKDRFSAERLKGVDSTLKIQPAKLEDSAVYLCASSSYGTEAFFGQGTRLTVV.

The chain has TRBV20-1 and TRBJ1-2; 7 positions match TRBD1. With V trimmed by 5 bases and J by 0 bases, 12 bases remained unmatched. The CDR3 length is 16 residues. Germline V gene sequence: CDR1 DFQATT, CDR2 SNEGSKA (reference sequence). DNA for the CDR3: TGCAGTGCTCCCCAGGACAGGAGGCGTACTAACTATGGCTACACCTTC. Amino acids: CSAPQDRRRTNYGYTF.

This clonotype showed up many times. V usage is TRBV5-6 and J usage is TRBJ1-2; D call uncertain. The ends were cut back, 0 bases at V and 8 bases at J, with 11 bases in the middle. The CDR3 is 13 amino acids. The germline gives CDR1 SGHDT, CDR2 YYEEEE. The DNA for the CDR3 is TGTGCCAGCAGCTTGGGCCGGGTTCAGGGCTACACCTTC. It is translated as CASSLGRVQGYTF.

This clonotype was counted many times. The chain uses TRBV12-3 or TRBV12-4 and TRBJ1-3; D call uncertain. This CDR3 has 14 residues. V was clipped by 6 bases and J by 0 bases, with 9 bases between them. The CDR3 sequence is CASRRINSGNTIYF. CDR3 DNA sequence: TGTGCCAGCAGACGAATCAACTCTGGAAACACCATATATTTT.

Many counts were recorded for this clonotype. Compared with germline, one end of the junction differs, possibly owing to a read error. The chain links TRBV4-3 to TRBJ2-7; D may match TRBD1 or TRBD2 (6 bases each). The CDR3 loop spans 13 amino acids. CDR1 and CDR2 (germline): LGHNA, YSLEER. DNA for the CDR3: TGCGCCAGCAGCTCCCGGGGGCCCTACGAGCAGTATTTC. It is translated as CASSSRGPYEQYF.